This T cell receptor (beta chain) was captured in a study of cytomegalovirus exposure and HLA in healthy donors. The wider study: The same platform used for the roughly 650 first-cohort repertoires was also used for the 90 to 150 validation repertoires, as a later analysis reported.

Assay: immunoSEQ multiplex PCR; the TCRdb copy retains only in-frame clones and omits some. The sample holds roughly 52,000 clones, just over 85% seen once. Findings and limits, study-wide: Per published reports, the classifier diagnosed cytomegalovirus status with high specificity and sensitivity. Cytomegalovirus association was assigned to about 150 TCR beta chains.

As regards this clone: What it binds is unknown.

The sequencing input was PBMCs. The sequence derives from a woman under 40 in good health and CMV-seronegative.

The CDR3 DNA is TGTGCCACGGAGGGAGGGGGGCAAGAGCAGTTCTTC. Amino acid sequence: CATEGGGQEQFF. The rearrangement links TRBV10-3 to TRBJ2-1; D is possibly TRBD2 (7 bases). This CDR3 comprises 12 residues. In germline, CDR1 is ENHRY, CDR2 SYGVKD. V gave up 10 bases and J gave up 10 bases, with 17 bases separating them.